This record concerns one TCR beta chain sequence. The sample belongs to a study of blood T cell repertoires in COVID-19. Study details: The United States, Italy and Spain were the sources of the acute and convalescent COVID-19 samples.

Original data processing: Reference gene primer amplification gave estimated nucleated cell counts. Clones were sequenced by immunoSEQ multiplex PCR, and TCRdb holds only the in-frame ones, with some missing. V and J calls and clone size follow that table, whereas D and trimming were derived from the DNA. The sample includes over 200,000 clones, 88% of them seen just once. CDR1 MDHEN and CDR2 SYDVKM come from the germline V gene. The CDR3 has 15 amino acids. V was shortened by 3 bases and J by 2 bases, with 14 bases between the two germline ends. This sequence was found in a woman aged 60-75 years with acute or convalescent COVID-19. Sequencing was performed on peripheral blood. This chain connects TRBV28 to TRBJ2-7, with D possibly being TRBD2 (6 bases). CDR3 coding DNA: TGTGCCAGCAGTTTGGGAGGTAGCCCCACCTACGAGCAGTACTTC. Its translation: CASSLGGSPTYEQYF.